This TCR beta chain came from a study of response to subunit inactivated influenza vaccine. Study outcomes and limitations: Few additional T cells are recruited per seasonal influenza vaccination, authors suggested.

TCRdb re-called the RT-PCR reads through MiXCR, storing one row per CDR3 protein. The sample includes 550,000 to 800,000 distinct CDR3 sequences, 15% to 17% of them seen just once. Comment on this clonotype: Its antigen is unknown.

This TCR came from a man between 50 and 59 years old who received an inactivated influenza vaccine. The sequencing here drew on PBMCs from blood, taken about 13 days after vaccination.

The chain's CDR3 is CASSTATAGRNEKLFF. The CDR3 DNA is TGCGCCAGCAGCACCGCGACAGCGGGCCGGAATGAAAAACTGTTTTTT. This chain connects TRBV5-1 to TRBJ1-4; a possible D gene is TRBD1 (5 bases). V lost 4 bases, J lost 5 bases, and 18 bases lay in between. Germline values: CDR1 SGHRS, CDR2 YFSETQ. The CDR3 sequence is 16 residues long.